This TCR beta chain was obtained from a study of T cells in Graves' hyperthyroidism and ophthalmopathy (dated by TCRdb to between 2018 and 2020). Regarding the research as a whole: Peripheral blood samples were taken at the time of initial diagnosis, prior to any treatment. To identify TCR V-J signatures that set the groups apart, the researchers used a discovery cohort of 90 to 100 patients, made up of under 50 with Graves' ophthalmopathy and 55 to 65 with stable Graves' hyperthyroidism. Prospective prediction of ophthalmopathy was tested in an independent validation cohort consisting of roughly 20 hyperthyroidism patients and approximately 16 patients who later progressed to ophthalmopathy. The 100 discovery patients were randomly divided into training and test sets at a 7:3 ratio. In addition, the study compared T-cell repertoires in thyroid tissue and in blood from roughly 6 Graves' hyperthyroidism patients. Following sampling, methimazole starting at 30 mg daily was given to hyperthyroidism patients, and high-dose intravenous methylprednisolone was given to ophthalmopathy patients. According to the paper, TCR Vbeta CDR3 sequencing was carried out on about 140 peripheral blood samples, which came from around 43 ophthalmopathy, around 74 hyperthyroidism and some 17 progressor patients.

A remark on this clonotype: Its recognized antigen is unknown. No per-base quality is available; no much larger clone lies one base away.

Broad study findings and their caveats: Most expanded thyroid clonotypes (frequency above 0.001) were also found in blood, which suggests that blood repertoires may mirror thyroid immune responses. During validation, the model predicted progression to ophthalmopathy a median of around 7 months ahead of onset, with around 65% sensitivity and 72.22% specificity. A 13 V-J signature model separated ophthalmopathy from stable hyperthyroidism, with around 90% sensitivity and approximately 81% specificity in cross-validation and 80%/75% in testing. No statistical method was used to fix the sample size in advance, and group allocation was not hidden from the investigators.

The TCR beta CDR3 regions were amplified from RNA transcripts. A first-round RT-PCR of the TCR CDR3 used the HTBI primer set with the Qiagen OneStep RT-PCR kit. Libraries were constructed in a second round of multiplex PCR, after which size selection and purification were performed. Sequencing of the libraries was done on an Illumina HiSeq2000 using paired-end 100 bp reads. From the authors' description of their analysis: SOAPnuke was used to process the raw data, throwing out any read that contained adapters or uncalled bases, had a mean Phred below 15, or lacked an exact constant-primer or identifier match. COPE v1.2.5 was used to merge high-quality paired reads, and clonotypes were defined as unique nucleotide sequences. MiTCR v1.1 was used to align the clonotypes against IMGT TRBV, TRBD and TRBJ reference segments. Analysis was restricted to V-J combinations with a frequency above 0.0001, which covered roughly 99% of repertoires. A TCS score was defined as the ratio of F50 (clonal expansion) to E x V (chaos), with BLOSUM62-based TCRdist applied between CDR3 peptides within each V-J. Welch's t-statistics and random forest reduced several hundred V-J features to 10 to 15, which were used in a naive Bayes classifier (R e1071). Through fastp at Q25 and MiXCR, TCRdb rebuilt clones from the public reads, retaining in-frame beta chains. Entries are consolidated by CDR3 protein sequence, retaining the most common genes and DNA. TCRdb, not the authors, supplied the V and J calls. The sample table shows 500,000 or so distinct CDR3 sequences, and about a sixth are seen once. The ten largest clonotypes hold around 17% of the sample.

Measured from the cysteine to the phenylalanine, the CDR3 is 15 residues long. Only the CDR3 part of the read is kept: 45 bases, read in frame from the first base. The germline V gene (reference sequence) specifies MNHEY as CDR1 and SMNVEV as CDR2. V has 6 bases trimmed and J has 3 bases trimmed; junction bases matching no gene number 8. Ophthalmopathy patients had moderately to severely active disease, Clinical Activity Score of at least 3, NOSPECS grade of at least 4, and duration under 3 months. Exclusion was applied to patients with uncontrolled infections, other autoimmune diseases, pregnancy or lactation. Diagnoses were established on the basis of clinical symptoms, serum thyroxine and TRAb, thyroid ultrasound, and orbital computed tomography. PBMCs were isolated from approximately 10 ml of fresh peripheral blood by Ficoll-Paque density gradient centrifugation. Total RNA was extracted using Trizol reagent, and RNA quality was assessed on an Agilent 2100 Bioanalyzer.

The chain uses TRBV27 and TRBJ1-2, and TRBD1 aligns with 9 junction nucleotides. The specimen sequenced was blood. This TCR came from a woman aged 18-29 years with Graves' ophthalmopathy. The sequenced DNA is TGTGCCAGCAGGGAGGGACAGGGAAACTACTATGGCTACACCTTC. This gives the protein CASREGQGNYYGYTF.